One T cell receptor (beta chain) is described in this entry. This sample includes further DNA sequences coding for the same CDR3. Method: immunoSEQ multiplex PCR; TCRdb's copy keeps in-frame clones and lacks some. The sample holds 150,000 to 200,000 clones, more than 75% seen once. The data were taken from a study of T cell responses to AZD1222 COVID-19 vaccine. The CDR3 sequence is 11 residues long. The germline CDR1 and CDR2 sequences are DFQATT and SNEGSKA (reference sequence). The V gene lost 0 bases and the J gene lost 2 bases, with 1 base spanning the gap. This chain joins TRBV20-1 and TRBJ1-1, with D unresolved. This clonotype was obtained from an adult who received the AZD1222 COVID-19 vaccine. The source was peripheral blood, collected 28 days after the second AZD1222 dose. The CDR3 reads CSARENTEAFF. In nucleotides, the CDR3 is TGCAGTGCTAGAGAAAACACTGAAGCTTTCTTT.